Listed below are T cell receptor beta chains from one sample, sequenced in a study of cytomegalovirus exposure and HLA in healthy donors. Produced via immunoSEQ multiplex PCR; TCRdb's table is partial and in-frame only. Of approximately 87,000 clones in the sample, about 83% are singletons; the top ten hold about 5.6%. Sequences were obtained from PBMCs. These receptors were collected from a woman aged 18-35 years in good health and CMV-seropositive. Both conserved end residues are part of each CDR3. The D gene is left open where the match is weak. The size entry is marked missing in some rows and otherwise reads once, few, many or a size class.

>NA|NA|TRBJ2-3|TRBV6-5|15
TGTGCCAGCAGCCTCGGGGGAGCTAGCACAGATACGCAGTATTTT
CASSLGGASTDTQYF
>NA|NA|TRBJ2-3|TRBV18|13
TGTGCCAGCTCACCACGCAGATCAGATACGCAGTATTTT
CASSPRRSDTQYF
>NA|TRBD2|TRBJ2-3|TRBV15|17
TGTGCCACCAGCAGAGAGACGGGAGGGATCAGCACAGATACGCAGTATTTT
CATSRETGGISTDTQYF
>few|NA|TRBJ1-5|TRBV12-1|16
TGTGCCAGCAGCTTTGGGACAGATGAGGGCAATCAGCCCCAGCATTTT
CASSFGTDEGNQPQHF
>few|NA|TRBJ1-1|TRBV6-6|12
TGTGCCAGCATCCCATCGCGCTCTGAAGCTTTCTTT
CASIPSRSEAFF
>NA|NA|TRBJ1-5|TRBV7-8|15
TGTGCCAGCAGGAAGACAAGGGGTCTCAATCAGCCCCAGCATTTT
CASRKTRGLNQPQHF
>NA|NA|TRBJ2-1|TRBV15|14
TGTGCCACCAGCAGAGGGGCAGAAAACAATGAGCAGTTCTTC
CATSRGAENNEQFF
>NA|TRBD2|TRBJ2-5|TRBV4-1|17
TGCGCCAGCAGCCAAGATCCTTTTGCGGGGGGCCGGGAGACCCAGTACTTC
CASSQDPFAGGRETQYF
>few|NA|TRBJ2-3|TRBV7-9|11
TGTGCCAGCAGAACTACAGATACGCAGTATTTT
CASRTTDTQYF
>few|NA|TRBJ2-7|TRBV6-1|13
TGTGCCAGCAGTGAGGGGCCCTCCTACGAGCAGTACTTC
CASSEGPSYEQYF
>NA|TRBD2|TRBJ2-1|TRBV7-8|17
TGTGCCAGCAGCTTTCCGGGACTAGCGGGGGGGCTCAATGAGCAGTTCTTC
CASSFPGLAGGLNEQFF
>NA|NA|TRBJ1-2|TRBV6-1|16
TGTGCCAGCAGTGAAGAGGGCCCAGGGATATTTCGAATCACCCGCTTC
CASSEEGPGIFRITRF
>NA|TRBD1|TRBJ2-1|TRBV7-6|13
TGTGCCAGCAGCTTACTCGACAGGGATGGACAGTTCTTC
CASSLLDRDGQFF
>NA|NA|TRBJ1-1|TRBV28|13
TGTGCCAGCAGCTTTACAGGAGACACTGAAGCTTTCTTT
CASSFTGDTEAFF
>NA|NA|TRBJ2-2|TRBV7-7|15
TGTGCTAGCAGCTCAACCGGGACATCTCCCGGGGAGCTGTTTTTT
CASSSTGTSPGELFF
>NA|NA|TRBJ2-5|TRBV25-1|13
TGTGCCAGCAGTTTTGCCAGCCAAGAGACCCAGTACTTC
CASSFASQETQYF
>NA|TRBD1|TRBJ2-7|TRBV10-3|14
TGTGCCATCAGTGAGCCAACAGGGGCCTACGAGCAGTACTTC
CAISEPTGAYEQYF
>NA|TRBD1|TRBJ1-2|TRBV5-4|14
TGTGCCAGCAGCTGGGACAGAGCTAACTATGGCTACACCTTC
CASSWDRANYGYTF
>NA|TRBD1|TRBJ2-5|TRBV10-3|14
TGTGCCATCAGAAGCGGACAGGCAGGAGAGACCCAGTACTTC
CAIRSGQAGETQYF
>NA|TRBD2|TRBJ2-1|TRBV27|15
TGTGCCAGCAGCCGTAGCGGGAGGACCTACAATGAGCAGTTCTTC
CASSRSGRTYNEQFF
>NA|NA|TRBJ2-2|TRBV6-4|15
TGTGCCAGCAGTGACTCGACTAAAAACACCGGGGAGCTGTTTTTT
CASSDSTKNTGELFF
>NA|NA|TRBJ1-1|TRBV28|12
TGTGCCAGCAGTTTTTTGGGCCCCGTCGCTTTCTTT
CASSFLGPVAFF
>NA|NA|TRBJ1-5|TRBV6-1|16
TGTGCCAGCAGTGAAGCGCAGGGGAGCTTCAATCAGCCCCAGCATTTT
CASSEAQGSFNQPQHF
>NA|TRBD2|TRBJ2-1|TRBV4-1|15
TGCGCCAGCAGCCATCCTAGCGGGGGGGCGAATGAGCAGTTCTTC
CASSHPSGGANEQFF
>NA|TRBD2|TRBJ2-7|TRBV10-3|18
TGTGCCATCAGTCCCTTTGATGGTGGCGGGAGCGGTTTCTACGAGCAGTACTTC
CAISPFDGGGSGFYEQYF
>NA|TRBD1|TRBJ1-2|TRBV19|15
TGTGCCAGTAGTATCGCCCACAGGGGGAACTATGGCTACACCTTC
CASSIAHRGNYGYTF
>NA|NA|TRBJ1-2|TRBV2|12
TGTGCCAGCAGTGAATCCGGGAACGGCTACACCTTC
CASSESGNGYTF
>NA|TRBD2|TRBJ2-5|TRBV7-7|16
TGTGCTAGCAGCCCGTTAGCGGGGGGACACCAAGAGACCCAGTACTTC
CASSPLAGGHQETQYF
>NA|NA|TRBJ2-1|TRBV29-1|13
TGCAGCGTTGAATACAGGGATTACAATGAGCAGTTCTTC
CSVEYRDYNEQFF
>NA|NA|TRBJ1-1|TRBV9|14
TGTGCCAGCAGCGTAGGAGGGCGCGGGACTGAAGCTTTCTTT
CASSVGGRGTEAFF
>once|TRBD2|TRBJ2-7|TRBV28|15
TGTGCCAGCAGCTTAATTTCTAGCGGGACTTACGAGCAGTACTTC
CASSLISSGTYEQYF
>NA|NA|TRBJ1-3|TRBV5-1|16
TGCGCCAGCAGCCCCCAGGGAGGAGGCTCTGGAAACACCATATATTTT
CASSPQGGGSGNTIYF
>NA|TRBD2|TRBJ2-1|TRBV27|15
TGTGCCAGCAGCGGGGGACTAGCGGGTAACAATGAGCAGTTCTTC
CASSGGLAGNNEQFF
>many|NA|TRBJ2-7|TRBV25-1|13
TGTGCCAGCAGTGAATTATCCTTCGACGAGCAGTACTTC
CASSELSFDEQYF
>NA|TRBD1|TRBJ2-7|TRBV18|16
TGTGCCAGCTCACCCTCCCTCACCGGGACAGGTAGCGAGCAGTACTTC
CASSPSLTGTGSEQYF
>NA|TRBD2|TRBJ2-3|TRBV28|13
TGTGCCAGCAGTTTACTAGCGGGGGATACGCAGTATTTT
CASSLLAGDTQYF
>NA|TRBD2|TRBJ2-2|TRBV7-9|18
TGTGCCAGCAGCTTCGGGACTAGCGGGAGTTTCATCACCGGGGAGCTGTTTTTT
CASSFGTSGSFITGELFF
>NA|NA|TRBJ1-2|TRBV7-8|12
TGTGCCAGCAGCCCCGTGGCTGGTGGCTACACCTTC
CASSPVAGGYTF
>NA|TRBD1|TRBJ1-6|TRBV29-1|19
TGCAGCGTTGTACCAAACGTCACCCTCGGACAGGGGGCTGATTCACCCCTCCACTTT
CSVVPNVTLGQGADSPLHF
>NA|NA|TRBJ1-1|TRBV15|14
TGTGCCACCAGCAGGGACGGAGGGTACACTGAAGCTTTCTTT
CATSRDGGYTEAFF
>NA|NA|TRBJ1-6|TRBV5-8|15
TGTGCCAGCAGCTTGGGACAGGTCTATAATTCACCCCTCCACTTT
CASSLGQVYNSPLHF
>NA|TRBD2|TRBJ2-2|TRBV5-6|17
TGTGCCAGCAGCGGATGGACTAGCGGGAGCGGAACCGGGGAGCTGTTTTTT
CASSGWTSGSGTGELFF
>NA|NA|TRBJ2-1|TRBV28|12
TGTGTTACGCGTCCCACCTACAATGAGCAGTTCTTC
CVTRPTYNEQFF
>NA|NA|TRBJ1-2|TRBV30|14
TGTGCCTGGAGTCTGAGAGGTAGGAACTATGGCTACACCTTC
CAWSLRGRNYGYTF
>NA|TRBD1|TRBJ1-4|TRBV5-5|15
TGTGCCAGCAGCATCCGGGACAGGGGGAATGAAAAACTGTTTTTT
CASSIRDRGNEKLFF
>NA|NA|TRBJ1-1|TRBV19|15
TGTGCCAGTAGCTTTAGCTCGACGGGTCCGAGGGTAGCTTTCTTT
CASSFSSTGPRVAFF
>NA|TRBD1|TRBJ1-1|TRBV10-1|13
TGCGCCAGCAGACAGGGGGTTTGGACTGAAGCTTTCTTT
CASRQGVWTEAFF
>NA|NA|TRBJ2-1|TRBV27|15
TGTGCCAGCAGTTTCGGGACACGCTCCTACAATGAGCAGTTCTTC
CASSFGTRSYNEQFF